What follows are 21 T cell receptor beta chains derived from one specimen sequenced in a study of blood T cell repertoires in COVID-19. Method: immunoSEQ multiplex PCR; TCRdb's copy keeps in-frame clones and lacks some. The sample includes approximately 450,000 clones, around nine tenths of them seen just once. Specimen: peripheral blood. These receptors originate from a woman aged 25 to 45 with acute or convalescent COVID-19.

This clone has only one observation. J is TRBJ1-2 and V is TRBV29-1; no firm D call. Per germline, CDR1 SQVTM and CDR2 ANQGSEA. The CDR3 is 11 amino acids. Trimming removed 1 base at V and 7 bases at J, with 7 bases between. The chain's CDR3 is CSVEVERGYTF. The CDR3 nucleotides read TGCAGCGTTGAAGTAGAGCGTGGCTACACCTTC.

J is TRBJ1-2 and V is TRBV3-1 (or the pseudogene TRBV3-2); possibly TRBD1 for D (5 bases). CDR1 and CDR2 from the germline V gene are LGHDT and YNNKEL (reference sequence). Deletions cut 1 base from V and 0 bases from J, with 9 bases between. CDR3 size: 15 residues. The CDR3 nucleotides read TGTGCCAGCAGCCAAGTACAGACAGCTAACTATGGCTACACCTTC. Its translation: CASSQVQTANYGYTF.

This chain connects TRBV27 to TRBJ2-3; 8 nucleotides line up with TRBD1. The CDR3 has 14 residues. V lost 6 bases to trimming and J lost 2 bases; unmatched junction nucleotides: 4. Germline values: CDR1 MNHEY, CDR2 SMNVEV (reference sequence). CDR3 protein: CASRTGAFTDTQYF. DNA for the CDR3: TGTGCCAGCAGGACAGGGGCCTTCACAGATACGCAGTATTTT.

V is TRBV10-1 and J is TRBJ2-3; 10 nucleotides agree with TRBD1. The CDR3 has 14 residues. J lost 3 bases, V lost 6 bases, and 3 bases had no gene match. Per the germline V gene, CDR1 is WNHNN and CDR2 is SYGVQD (reference sequence). CDR3 residues: CASSGQGGTDTQYF. The CDR3 nucleotides are TGCGCCAGCAGCGGACAGGGGGGGACAGATACGCAGTATTTT.

This CDR3 is CASSLSQLNTEAFF. In DNA form, the CDR3 reads TGTGCCAGCAGCTTGTCGCAGTTGAACACTGAAGCTTTCTTT. V is TRBV5-6 and J is TRBJ1-1; D gene uncertain. CDR3 length equals 14 residues. The germline V gene has CDR1 SGHDT and CDR2 YYEEEE. The V and J ends lost 1 base and 0 bases respectively, with 7 bases between them.

The rearrangement uses TRBV28 and TRBJ2-3; 8 bases are shared with TRBD2. There are 15 residues in the CDR3. The germline CDR1 and CDR2 sequences are MDHEN and SYDVKM. The J segment lost 3 bases and the V segment lost 9 bases, leaving 11 bases of the junction unmatched. Here the CDR3 reads CASSSWAGGTDTQYF. CDR3 DNA sequence: TGTGCCAGTTCGTCCTGGGCGGGGGGTACAGATACGCAGTATTTT.

The chain is built from TRBV9 and TRBJ2-1; TRBD2 matches 8 bases. The CDR3 has 16 residues. Germline V gene lookup returns CDR1 SGDLS and CDR2 YYNGEE. J gave up 0 bases and V 0 bases, and 2 bases lay outside the gene matches. CDR3 region: CASSVDLAGSYNEQFF. As DNA, the CDR3 is TGTGCCAGCAGCGTAGACCTAGCGGGCTCCTACAATGAGCAGTTCTTC. The whole variable domain, remainder taken from reference TRBV9 and TRBJ2-1, is DSGVTQTPKHLITATGQRVTLRCSPRSGDLSVYWYQQSLDQGLQFLIQYYNGEERAKGNILERFSAQQFPDLHSELNLSSLELGDSALYFCASSVDLAGSYNEQFFGPGTRLTVL.

Only a few counts were recorded for this clone. The chain links TRBV5-1 to TRBJ1-1; 7 bases align to TRBD1. V lost 3 bases to trimming and J lost 1 base; unmatched junction nucleotides: 3. CDR1 is SGHRS and CDR2 is YFSETQ in the germline V gene. CDR3 length: 14 amino acids. The CDR3 loop is CASSSGGPNTEAFF. CDR3 sequence (DNA): TGCGCCAGCAGCTCAGGGGGTCCGAACACTGAAGCTTTCTTT. Complete variable domain (other parts from reference TRBV5-1 and TRBJ1-1): KAGVTQTPRYLIKTRGQQVTLSCSPISGHRSVSWYQQTPGQGLQFLFEYFSETQRNKGNFPGRFSGRQFSNSRSEMNVSTLELGDSALYLCASSSGGPNTEAFFGQGTRLTVV.

The CDR3 coding sequence is TGTGCCAGCTCGGGGGGTCAACAAGAGACCCAGTACTTC. It codes for CASSGGQQETQYF. The chain links TRBV12-3 or TRBV12-4 to TRBJ2-5; TRBD2 agrees at 7 bases. The V and J ends lost 8 bases and 2 bases, in that order; junction bases with no gene match: 5. CDR3 size: 13 residues.

The rearrangement links TRBV11-3 to TRBJ2-7; D might be TRBD1 (5 bases). The V end lost 1 base, the J end lost 6 bases, and 10 bases lay between the germline ends. This CDR3 region has 13 residues. Looked up from germline, CDR1 is SGHNT and CDR2 is YENEEA. Here the CDR3 reads CASSLVDQGEQYF. The CDR3 DNA reads as TGTGCCAGCAGCTTAGTTGATCAGGGCGAGCAGTACTTC.

V and J are TRBV5-3 and TRBJ1-1; 7 positions agree with TRBD1. TRBV5-3 is an ORF for which the function is uncertain. V was clipped by 1 base and J by 8 bases; unmatched bases: 2. The CDR3 loop spans 12 amino acids. The DNA for the CDR3 is TGTGCCAGAAGCTTGAGGGGGCGAGAAGCTTTCTTT. Protein: CARSLRGREAFF.

J is TRBJ2-7 and V is TRBV30; the match to TRBD2 covers 10 bases. The CDR3 spans 16 residues. Germline CDR1 GTSNPN, CDR2 SVGIG (reference sequence). The V segment lost 1 base and the J segment 2 bases; nucleotides outside the gene matches: 8. The DNA for the CDR3 is TGTGCCTGGAGTGCCCAGACTAGCGGGTACACCTACGAGCAGTACTTC. As protein: CAWSAQTSGYTYEQYF.

The rearrangement links TRBV6-5 to TRBJ1-2; 7 bases align to TRBD1. The CDR3 length is 14 residues. Germline assignment: CDR1 MNHEY and CDR2 SVGAGI. Trimming cost V 6 bases and J 6 bases; bases outside gene matches: 10. The CDR3 DNA is TGTGCCAGCAGCCGGGACAGCAACGTTCATGGCTACACCTTC. Translated, it gives CASSRDSNVHGYTF.

V gene TRBV21-1 combines with J gene TRBJ1-1; TRBD1, the D gene given by the table, was not confirmed from the DNA. TRBV21-1 is deemed a pseudogene. The length of the CDR3 is 16 residues. The CDR3 reads CASSKGSGQINTEAFF. As DNA, the CDR3 is TGTGCCAGCAGCAAAGGTTCTGGGCAAATAAACACTGAAGCTTTCTTT.

This sequence joins TRBV27 and TRBJ1-2; possibly TRBD1 for D (6 bases). The CDR3 totals 16 residues. V lost 6 bases, J lost 4 bases, and 21 bases lay in between. Germline loops: CDR1 MNHEY, CDR2 SMNVEV (reference sequence). Here the CDR3 reads CASSDARGVSFYGYTF. CDR3 nucleotide sequence: TGTGCCAGCAGCGACGCCAGGGGAGTAAGTTTCTATGGCTACACCTTC.

This chain uses TRBV10-3 with TRBJ2-3; D may be TRBD2 (6 bases). V lost 4 bases to trimming and J lost 6 bases, with 14 bases between them. The CDR3 has 14 residues. CDR1 is ENHRY and CDR2 is SYGVKD in the germline V gene. The CDR3 DNA is TGTGCCATCAGTGCGGGGGTAGAGGGGGATACGCAGTATTTT. Translation: CAISAGVEGDTQYF.

This chain links TRBV19 with TRBJ1-1; no clear D gene. This CDR3 comprises 14 residues. Germline CDR1 LNHDA, CDR2 SQIVND (reference sequence). V was cut by 1 base and J by 3 bases, with 9 bases left in between. In DNA, the CDR3 is TGTGCCAGTAGTATAGGGGCCCCGGACACTGAAGCTTTCTTT. It is translated as CASSIGAPDTEAFF.

V gene TRBV28 combines with J gene TRBJ1-2; 9 bases match TRBD1. Germline V CDR1 and CDR2: MDHEN, SYDVKM. The J segment lost 6 bases and the V segment lost 4 bases, leaving 3 bases of the junction unmatched. The CDR3 loop spans 13 amino acids. This CDR3 reads CASSSRTGDGYTF. The CDR3 nucleotides read TGTGCCAGCAGTTCGCGGACAGGGGATGGCTACACCTTC.

The chain carries TRBV4-1 and TRBJ2-1, with 11 positions matching TRBD1. Trimming at V came to 0 bases and at J to 7 bases, leaving 8 bases not matched to a gene. The CDR3 runs to 17 residues. Per the germline V gene, CDR1 is MGHRA and CDR2 is YSYEKL. CDR3 sequence reads: CASSQDQGTGGWNEQFF. CDR3 bases: TGCGCCAGCAGCCAAGATCAAGGGACAGGGGGTTGGAATGAGCAGTTCTTC.

The chain uses TRBV11-2 and TRBJ2-7; 9 nucleotides agree with TRBD1. V shed 5 bases, J shed 0 bases, and the junction held 2 bases outside the gene matches. This CDR3 spans 14 amino acids. Germline V CDR1 and CDR2: SGHAT, FQNNGV. The CDR3 region has the DNA TGTGCCAGCAGCCGGGACAGGGTCTCCTACGAGCAGTACTTC. Translation: CASSRDRVSYEQYF.

The chain couples TRBV5-1 to TRBJ2-7; 7 bases align to TRBD1. Germline V lookup: CDR1 SGHRS, CDR2 YFSETQ. This CDR3 has 15 amino acids. With 2 bases clipped from V and 3 bases from J, the junction kept 8 bases outside the gene matches. CDR3 nucleotide sequence: TGCGCCAGCAGCTTACTACAGGGGCTCAACTACGAGCAGTACTTC. Translation: CASSLLQGLNYEQYF.